This T cell receptor (beta chain) was retrieved from a study of multiple sclerosis patients with progressive multifocal leukoencephalopathy. Regarding the study as a whole: Lower normalized Shannon entropy suggested reduced TRB diversity in most PML patients.

This clone was detected once. What it recognizes is unknown. Spiked into each PCR were synthetic inline TR CDR3 controls of all V-J pairings. Sequencing used immunoSEQ multiplex PCR; TCRdb keeps in-frame clones, though not all of them. Seen here are approximately 35,000 clones, less than 90% observed once, and the top ten hold around 3.1%. Documented time point: time of PML onset. PML in natalizumab-treated patients developed after between about 16 and 56 months of natalizumab therapy. The material was PBMCs, obtained from a patient treated with natalizumab. This clonotype was obtained from a human donor with progressive multifocal leukoencephalopathy.

The CDR3: CASGERTERPETQYF. DNA for the CDR3: TGTGCCAGCGGAGAGCGGACAGAACGGCCGGAGACCCAGTACTTC. This rearrangement joins TRBV5-8 to TRBJ2-5; a possible D gene is TRBD1 (6 bases). There are 15 residues in the CDR3. The V end lost 7 bases, the J end lost 5 bases, and 21 bases lay between the germline ends. The germline V gene encodes CDR1 SGHTS and CDR2 YDEGEE. Based on the CDR3 plus reference TRBV5-8 and TRBJ2-5, the full variable domain is EAGVTQSPTHLIKTRGQQATLRCSPISGHTSVYWYQQALGLGLQFLLWYDEGEERNRGNFPPRFSGRQFPNYSSELNVNALELEDSALYLCASGERTERPETQYFGPGTRLLVL.